This TCR beta chain comes out of a study of cytomegalovirus exposure and HLA in healthy donors. The PCR employed 60 Vbeta primers together with 13 Jbeta primers. Profiling relied on immunoSEQ multiplex PCR, and the TCRdb table lists in-frame clones only, not all of them. The sample lists 100,000 to 150,000 clones; around 80% were seen once. This clone was observed a handful of times. The sample comprised PBMCs. This sequence originates from a woman aged 60 to 75 in good health and CMV-seropositive.

The CDR3 DNA sequence: TGTGCCAGCAGTTTCCTTAGCGGGAGTTCCTACAATGAGCAGTTCTTC. Its translation is CASSFLSGSSYNEQFF. The rearrangement joins TRBV6-5 to TRBJ2-1; TRBD2 agrees at 9 bases. Germline V gene data show CDR1 as MNHEY and CDR2 as SVGAGI. V lost 4 bases, J lost 1 base, and 5 bases stayed unmatched. The CDR3 sequence is 16 residues long.